The present T cell receptor (beta chain) was sequenced within a study of CD8 T cells in ankylosing spondylitis. Study-wide results and caveats: CD8+ cells made up the disease-linked clones, which were relatively rare in peripheral blood. It was reported that disease-linked clones were significantly enriched in matched ankylosing spondylitis synovial fluid. A motif in TCR beta, a set of roughly 8 highly homologous variants, appeared characteristic of ankylosing spondylitis blood.

There are 15 residues in the CDR3. Quantitative 5'-RACE was performed with molecular barcodes, and it yielded the TCR beta libraries. TCRdb re-derived calls from the 5' RACE reads in MiXCR, one entry per CDR3 protein. The sample consists of some 250,000 distinct CDR3 sequences, more than 20% of them appearing once. With regard to this clonotype: What it recognizes is unknown. At one end, the junction sequence differs from germline, possibly due to a read error.

The receptor was derived from a male donor with ankylosing spondylitis or in good health (not recorded which). This rearrangement joins TRBV12-3 or TRBV12-4 to TRBJ2-3; 9 bases align to TRBD2. Sequencing was done on a sample of blood, either unsorted or a sorted T cell fraction (not recorded which). The CDR3 protein is CASLKIGTSRDTQYF. The CDR3, as DNA: TGTGCCAGCCTGAAAATCGGGACTAGCAGAGATACGCAGTATTTT.